This T cell receptor beta chain was recovered during a study of blood T cell repertoires in COVID-19. Per the authors' pipeline: Nucleated cell number was recorded as an estimate derived from reference gene primer amplification. Data came from immunoSEQ multiplex PCR; TCRdb stores just in-frame clones and leaves some out. V and J calls and clone size are those listed in that table; D and trimming were worked out from the DNA. This sample has 40,000 or so clones, with around 93% found just once. Trimming removed 6 bases from V and 2 bases from J; junction bases left unmatched: 8. Looked up from germline, CDR1 is MDHEN and CDR2 is SYDVKM. This CDR3 is 15 amino acids long.

This receptor was identified in a human donor in a cohort sampled during active COVID-19. Sequencing was carried out using peripheral blood. V usage is TRBV28 and J usage is TRBJ2-7; 9 nucleotides match TRBD1. Written as DNA, the CDR3 is TGTGCCAGCAGCGAGGGGACAGGGAGGGCCTACGAGCAGTACTTC. It specifies CASSEGTGRAYEQYF.